The sequence of this T cell receptor (beta chain) was determined in a study of CD8 T cells in ankylosing spondylitis. This clonotype was seen a handful of times. Its antigen is currently unknown. Study observations and caveats: Clones tied to disease were said to be significantly enriched in matched ankylosing spondylitis synovial fluid.

This CDR3 spans 15 amino acids. Libraries of TCR beta came from quantitative 5'-RACE with molecular barcodes. TCRdb re-called the 5' RACE reads through MiXCR, storing one row per CDR3 protein. This table holds 270,000 or so distinct CDR3 sequences, 15% to 20% found once. The sequencing sample was made of blood, either unsorted or a sorted T cell fraction (not recorded which). The chain links TRBV21-1 to TRBJ2-7. TRBV21-1 is tagged as a pseudogene. The source is a male donor with ankylosing spondylitis or in good health (not recorded which). The chain's CDR3 is CASSARSCVSYEQYF. The CDR3 bases are TGTGCCAGCAGCGCAAGGTCATGCGTCTCCTACGAGCAGTACTTC.